The clone carrying this T cell receptor (beta chain) was recorded many times. Its specificity is not known. This sample stems from a study of spatial heterogeneity in lung cancer. Study information: Beta-chain sequences consistently outnumbered alpha-chain sequences in detection. Findings and limits, study-wide: In tumors, expanded intratumoral alpha and beta TCR counts tracked mutation counts. Regional and ubiquitous nonsynonymous mutations were tracked by counts of regional and ubiquitous expanded TCRs, respectively.

Germline V gene sequence: CDR1 KGHSH, CDR2 LQKENI. V was trimmed by 9 bases and J by 8 bases, leaving 17 bases between them. CDR3 length: 13 residues. Documented time point: sample taken at primary tumor resection. The cohort: 70 to 75 early-stage, untreated non-small cell lung cancer patients. TCRdb reprocessed the 5' RACE reads via MiXCR and lists one record per CDR3 protein. In the table there are some 4,700 distinct CDR3 sequences, 3% to 4% of which are singletons. The rearrangement uses TRBV18 and TRBJ2-1; D is uncertain. This specimen consisted of lung tumor tissue, obtained at surgery. This receptor was obtained from a female donor with early-stage non-small cell lung cancer. CDR3 region: CASHLGYVHEQFF. DNA of the CDR3: TGTGCCAGTCACCTGGGTTACGTGCATGAGCAGTTCTTC.